This entry lists 23 T cell receptor beta chains sequenced from one sample in a study of CD4 T cells in relation to SARS-CoV-2 and coronaviruses. Before the COVID-19 pandemic, during about 2011-2019, CD4+ T cells were taken from unexposed donors. The table came from immunoSEQ multiplex PCR; TCRdb's copy has only in-frame clones and leaves some out. Among roughly 68,000 clones listed, approximately 93% were seen once. The sequenced sample was naive CD4+ T cells from PBMCs. Subset denoted: naive CD4+ T cells isolated by negative enrichment. The source of these receptors is a human donor in good health.

The genes are TRBV24-1 and TRBJ2-3, with 7 bases fitting TRBD1. The germline V gene has CDR1 KGHDR and CDR2 SFDVKD. The CDR3 length is 15 residues. V was clipped by 2 bases and J by 5 bases; unmatched bases: 6. The CDR3 loop reads CATSDSARGLDTQYF. CDR3 in DNA: TGTGCCACCAGTGATTCCGCCAGGGGGTTAGATACGCAGTATTTT.

This clone came up a few times. The chain recombines TRBV2 with TRBJ1-6; D gene ambiguous. CDR1 and CDR2 (germline): SNHLY, FYNNEI. V lost 1 base and J lost 14, with 6 bases in between. This CDR3 comprises 11 residues. The CDR3 region has the DNA TGTGCCAGCAGTGAAGACGCGGCCCTCCACTTT. Protein product: CASSEDAALHF. The full variable domain, rest sourced from reference TRBV2 and TRBJ1-6, is EPEVTQTPSHQVTQMGQEVILRCVPISNHLYFYWYRQILGQKVEFLVSFYNNEISEKSEIFDDQFSVERPDGSNFTLKIRSTKLEDSAMYFCASSEDAALHFGNGTRLTVT.

The CDR3 loop reads CASSEGGKSGNTIYF. The DNA of the CDR3 is TGTGCCAGCAGTGAAGGGGGAAAGTCCGGAAACACCATATATTTT. J is TRBJ1-3 and V is TRBV5-5, with D possibly TRBD1 on 6 matching bases. CDR1 and CDR2 from the germline V gene are SGHKS and YYEKEE (reference sequence). This CDR3 has 15 residues. Trimming left V 5 bases short and J 4 bases short, with 16 bases between.

The rearrangement joins TRBV5-4 to TRBJ2-1; 10 bases align to TRBD2. V trimming: 1 base; J trimming: 8 bases; junction bases outside the gene matches: 3. The CDR3 runs to 14 residues. Per germline, CDR1 SGHNT and CDR2 YYREEE (reference sequence). CDR3 DNA: TGTGCCAGCAGCTTGCGAGCGGGGGGGGATGAGCAGTTCTTC. The encoded protein is CASSLRAGGDEQFF.

J is TRBJ2-1 and V is TRBV7-2; TRBD2 matches at 14 bases. Germline CDR1 reads SGHTA; CDR2 reads FQGNSA. Trimming cost V 5 bases and J 7 bases; bases outside gene matches: 10. This CDR3 has 17 residues. CDR3 sequence: CASSLRLAGGPGNEQFF. The CDR3 DNA reads as TGTGCCAGCAGCCTCCGACTAGCGGGGGGGCCGGGAAATGAGCAGTTCTTC.

V is TRBV25-1 and J is TRBJ2-1; 7 bases are shared with TRBD2. The CDR3 runs to 16 residues. V dropped 2 bases and J dropped 2; count of bases not matched to a gene: 6. CDR1 is MGHDK, CDR2 SYGVNS, per germline. DNA for the CDR3: TGTGCCAGCAGTGAAAGTGGGAGGGTGACCTACAATGAGCAGTTCTTC. This gives the protein CASSESGRVTYNEQFF.

This clone has just a few counts. The J gene is TRBJ1-2, the V gene TRBV5-6; TRBD1 might be the D (5 bases). CDR3 size: 12 residues. Germline V gene sequence: CDR1 SGHDT, CDR2 YYEEEE. V shed 5 bases and J shed 2 bases, with 7 bases lying between them. Written as DNA, the CDR3 is TGTGCCAGCAGGGACAACAACTATGGCTACACCTTC. It codes for CASRDNNYGYTF.

The chain carries TRBV9 and TRBJ2-3, with 7 bases lining up with TRBD2. Germline trimming cut 2 bases from V and 5 bases from J; bases unmatched to any gene: 5. Germline-derived CDR1 and CDR2 are SGDLS and YYNGEE. The CDR3 length is 14 residues. The CDR3 is CASSVAGVGDTQYF. The CDR3, as DNA: TGTGCCAGCAGCGTGGCGGGAGTTGGAGATACGCAGTATTTT.

This chain joins TRBV19 and TRBJ2-7; 9 positions match TRBD2. The CDR3 is 16 amino acids. Germline CDR1 LNHDA, CDR2 SQIVND (reference sequence). V shed 5 bases, J shed 1 base, and the junction held 9 bases outside the gene matches. CDR3 protein: CASSAEGLAGSYEQYF. In DNA, the CDR3 is TGTGCCAGTAGTGCCGAAGGGCTAGCGGGGTCCTACGAGCAGTACTTC.

V and J are TRBV28 and TRBJ2-7; 9 nucleotides align to TRBD1. The length of the CDR3 is 15 residues. Germline loops: CDR1 MDHEN, CDR2 SYDVKM. With V trimmed by 6 bases and J by 3 bases, 9 bases remained unmatched. The CDR3 DNA is TGTGCCAGCAGCCAGCCGGGACAGGGTGGCTACGAGCAGTACTTC. Its translation is CASSQPGQGGYEQYF.

The CDR3 bases are TGCGCCAGCAGCCCTGTAGGAAGGAGCTCCTATAATTCACCCCTCCACTTT. It yields the protein CASSPVGRSSYNSPLHF. The chain is built from TRBV4-1 and TRBJ1-6; no reliable D call. V shed 4 bases and J shed 0 bases, with 13 bases lying between them. Germline V gene data show CDR1 as MGHRA and CDR2 as YSYEKL. The CDR3 length is 17 residues.

This chain connects TRBV5-1 to TRBJ2-1, with a tentative D call TRBD2 (7 bases). The CDR3 loop spans 15 amino acids. Germline CDR1 and CDR2: SGHRS and YFSETQ. V dropped 6 bases and J dropped 3 bases, with 16 bases sitting between them. CDR3 amino acids: CASTPGEGGYNEQFF. The CDR3 DNA sequence: TGCGCCAGCACCCCGGGGGAGGGGGGCTACAATGAGCAGTTCTTC. Combining the CDR3 with reference TRBV5-1 and TRBJ2-1 gives the whole variable domain KAGVTQTPRYLIKTRGQQVTLSCSPISGHRSVSWYQQTPGQGLQFLFEYFSETQRNKGNFPGRFSGRQFSNSRSEMNVSTLELGDSALYLCASTPGEGGYNEQFFGPGTRLTVL.

The chain carries TRBV9 and TRBJ2-5; 10 nucleotides line up with TRBD1. After removal of 3 bases from V and 5 bases from J, the junction contained 13 bases not matched to a gene. Germline values: CDR1 SGDLS, CDR2 YYNGEE. This CDR3 has 17 amino acids. The CDR3 spells CASSGGTGVSRWETQYF. The CDR3 DNA is TGTGCCAGCAGCGGGGGGACAGGGGTTTCTAGGTGGGAGACCCAGTACTTC. The complete variable domain, with remaining parts taken from reference TRBV9 and TRBJ2-5, reads DSGVTQTPKHLITATGQRVTLRCSPRSGDLSVYWYQQSLDQGLQFLIQYYNGEERAKGNILERFSAQQFPDLHSELNLSSLELGDSALYFCASSGGTGVSRWETQYFGPGTRLLVL.

The V and J genes are TRBV5-4 and TRBJ2-1; D might be TRBD2 (6 bases). This CDR3 comprises 16 residues. V gave up 1 base and J gave up 1 base, with 12 bases separating them. Germline CDR1 and CDR2: SGHNT and YYREEE (reference sequence). The CDR3 loop reads CASSLKSGVSYNEQFF. The DNA of the CDR3 is TGTGCCAGCAGCTTGAAATCGGGAGTTTCCTACAATGAGCAGTTCTTC.

V gene TRBV5-6 combines with J gene TRBJ2-7; the D gene is possibly TRBD1 (6 bases). CDR1 SGHDT and CDR2 YYEEEE come from the germline V gene. The CDR3 runs 14 residues. Trimming cost V 4 bases and J 3 bases, with 14 bases left between them. The CDR3 reads CASSDGQSYYEQYF. CDR3 nucleotides: TGTGCCAGCAGCGATGGACAGAGCTACTACGAGCAGTACTTC.

The rearrangement joins TRBV30 to TRBJ1-1, with D unresolved. The germline V and J ends were trimmed by 0 bases and 5 bases, with 7 bases remaining between them. Germline assignment: CDR1 GTSNPN and CDR2 SVGIG (reference sequence). The CDR3 consists of 12 residues. The CDR3 DNA sequence: TGTGCCTGGAGTGTTGGGTGGACTGAAGCTTTCTTT. Translation gives CAWSVGWTEAFF.

This sequence joins TRBV28 and TRBJ2-1; a possible D gene is TRBD1 (5 bases). Deletions cut 5 bases from V and 6 bases from J, with 17 bases between. This CDR3 is 15 amino acids long. In germline, CDR1 is MDHEN, CDR2 SYDVKM. CDR3 nucleotide sequence: TGTGCCAGCAGTAGGCCAAAACAGGCCGCCAATGAGCAGTTCTTC. Protein product: CASSRPKQAANEQFF.

The rearrangement uses TRBV5-4 and TRBJ2-3; 9 positions agree with TRBD1. The CDR3 length is 15 residues. Trimming took 5 bases from V and 4 from J; bases not matched to a gene: 8. Germline CDR1 and CDR2: SGHNT and YYREEE (reference sequence). In DNA form, the CDR3 reads TGTGCCAGCAGACTGGGACAGGGTGGCCCAGATACGCAGTATTTT. It encodes CASRLGQGGPDTQYF.

The J gene is TRBJ1-1, the V gene TRBV5-1; D might be TRBD1 (6 bases). The CDR3 is 14 residues long. V was trimmed by 4 bases and J by 2 bases, leaving 12 bases between them. Per germline, CDR1 SGHRS and CDR2 YFSETQ. CDR3 coding DNA: TGCGCCAGCAGCCCTTCGACAGGAAACACTGAAGCTTTCTTT. It yields the protein CASSPSTGNTEAFF.

This rearrangement joins TRBV11-2 to TRBJ2-1; D is unclear. With 0 bases removed from V and 15 bases from J, the gap between germline ends came to 15 bases. In germline, CDR1 is SGHAT, CDR2 FQNNGV. CDR3 size: 13 residues. CDR3 DNA sequence: TGTGCCAGCAGCTTAGATCGGGCCGCTCTCCCGTTCTTC. Encoded protein: CASSLDRAALPFF.

The chain uses TRBV5-1 and TRBJ2-7; unclear D gene. The germline V gene encodes CDR1 SGHRS and CDR2 YFSETQ. CDR3 length equals 13 residues. V lost 0 bases and J 2 bases, leaving 6 bases between the germline ends. The DNA for the CDR3 is TGCGCCAGCAGCTTGGAAGGCACCTACGAGCAGTACTTC. This translates into CASSLEGTYEQYF.

This chain joins TRBV5-1 and TRBJ2-5; D may correspond to TRBD1 or TRBD2 (5 bases each). The germline V gene has CDR1 SGHRS and CDR2 YFSETQ. The ends were cut back, 6 bases at V and 3 bases at J, with 15 bases in the middle. This CDR3 is built from 14 residues. The CDR3 region is CASKDDGTEETQYF. The CDR3 DNA reads TGCGCCAGCAAAGATGACGGGACCGAAGAGACCCAGTACTTC.

J is TRBJ1-1 and V is TRBV28; D not resolved. The CDR3 has 15 residues. With 6 bases removed from V and 3 bases from J, the gap between germline ends came to 17 bases. The germline V gene has CDR1 MDHEN and CDR2 SYDVKM. For the CDR3, the DNA is TGTGCCAGCAGCGCCCCCGCCCGGGAGTACACTGAAGCTTTCTTT. Its translation is CASSAPAREYTEAFF.